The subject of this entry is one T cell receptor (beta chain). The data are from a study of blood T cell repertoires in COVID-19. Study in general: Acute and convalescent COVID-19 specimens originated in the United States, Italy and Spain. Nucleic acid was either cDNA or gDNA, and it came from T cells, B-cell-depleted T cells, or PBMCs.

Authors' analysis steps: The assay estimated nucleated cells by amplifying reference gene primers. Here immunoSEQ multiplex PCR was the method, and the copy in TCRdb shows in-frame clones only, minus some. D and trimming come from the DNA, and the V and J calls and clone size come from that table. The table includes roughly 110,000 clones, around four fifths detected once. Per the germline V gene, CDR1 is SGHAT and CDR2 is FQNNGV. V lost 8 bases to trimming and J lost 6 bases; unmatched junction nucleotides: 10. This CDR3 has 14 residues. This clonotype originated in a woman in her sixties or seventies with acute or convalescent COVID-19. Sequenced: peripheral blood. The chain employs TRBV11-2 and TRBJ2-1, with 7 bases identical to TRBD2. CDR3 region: CASLAVRWGNEQFF. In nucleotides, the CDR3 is TGTGCCAGCCTAGCGGTCCGATGGGGCAATGAGCAGTTCTTC.